This record concerns one TCR beta chain sequence. These data belong to a study of blood T cell repertoires in COVID-19. Looking at the study overall: Samples came from the United States, Italy and Spain, spanning acute and convalescent COVID-19.

Produced via immunoSEQ multiplex PCR; TCRdb's table is partial and in-frame only. The sample contains hundreds of thousands of clones, approximately 90% of which appear only once. V was cut by 9 bases and J by 14 bases, with 19 bases left in between. In germline, CDR1 is MNHEY, CDR2 SVGAGI. The CDR3 consists of 12 residues. Patients of the Seattle cohort, enrolled during active infection, were followed longitudinally. The sequence came from a young woman with COVID-19, enrolled during active disease. The genes are TRBV6-5 and TRBJ1-4; D is perhaps TRBD1 (5 bases). Sequenced: peripheral blood. Here the CDR3 DNA reads TGTGCCAGTCGAATCCGGGGGGGGGATCTGTTTTTT. Encoded protein: CASRIRGGDLFF.